Listed below are T cell receptor beta chains from one sample, sequenced in a study of neurological immune-mediated disorders. TCRdb analysed the 5' RACE reads with MiXCR anew, one entry per CDR3 protein. The sample holds 55,000 to 75,000 distinct CDR3 sequences, roughly 5% seen once. Sequenced input: PBMCs. These receptors were obtained from a young woman with multiple sclerosis. Both conserved end residues are part of each CDR3. A D gene is named only where the DNA matches it firmly. Not every row has a clone size; where given, it reads once, few, many or a size class.

many,TRBJ1-4,TRBV5-1,.,CASRGVNEKLFF,TGCGCCAGCAGGGGTGTAAATGAAAAACTGTTTTTT
many,TRBJ2-5,TRBV12-3/TRBV12-4,.,CASSLVDNQETQYF,TGTGCCAGCAGTTTGGTGGACAACCAAGAGACCCAGTACTTC
many,TRBJ2-7,TRBV20-1,.,CSASPLASEQYF,TGCAGTGCTAGCCCTCTAGCCTCCGAGCAGTACTTC
many,TRBJ1-1,TRBV7-8,.,CASSQGRNTEAFF,TGTGCCTCCTCGCAGGGCAGGAACACTGAAGCTTTCTTT
.,TRBJ1-5,TRBV10-2,.,CASSESRSSNQPQNF,TGCGCCAGCAGTGAGTCGAGGAGTAGCAATCAGCCCCAGAATTTT
many,TRBJ2-1,TRBV7-2,.,CASSWVTGSSYNEQFF,TGTGCCAGCAGCTGGGTCACAGGGAGCTCCTACAATGAGCAGTTCTTC
many,TRBJ2-1,TRBV6-2/TRBV6-3,.,CASGPRGGEQFF,TGTGCCAGCGGCCCGAGGGGTGGGGAGCAGTTCTTC
many,TRBJ2-7,TRBV28,.,CASSMKTGQYF,TGTGCCAGCAGTATGAAGACGGGGCAGTACTTC
few,TRBJ2-5,TRBV7-2,.,CASEGDPGPPGETQYF,TGTGCCAGCGAGGGGGATCCGGGACCCCCAGGAGAGACCCAGTACTTC
.,TRBJ1-2,TRBV3-1,.,CASSPDTVVGYTF,TGTGCCAGCAGTCCCGACACTGTTGTCGGCTACACCTTC
many,TRBJ2-2,TRBV2,.,CASSERRGNTGELFF,TGTGCCAGCAGTGAAAGACGGGGGAACACCGGGGAGCTGTTTTTT
many,TRBJ2-2,TRBV20-1,.,CSAGGGGQGRRTGELFF,TGCAGTGCAGGGGGGGGCGGACAGGGTAGACGCACCGGGGAGCTGTTTTTT
few,TRBJ2-3,TRBV29-1,.,CSVDGFRGTPSVNTQYF,TGCAGCGTTGATGGATTTCGCGGGACACCGTCCGTTAATACGCAGTATTTT
few,TRBJ2-5,TRBV12-3/TRBV12-4,.,CASSFGGGAKETQYF,TGTGCCAGCAGTTTTGGTGGGGGGGCAAAAGAGACCCAGTACTTC
few,TRBJ2-7,TRBV4-2,.,CASSQGKGSSYEQYF,TGTGCCAGCAGCCAAGGGAAGGGTAGCTCCTACGAGCAGTACTTC
many,TRBJ2-1,TRBV12-3/TRBV12-4,TRBD2,CASSLTPLTSGGANEQFF,TGTGCCAGCAGTTTAACCCCCCTGACTAGCGGGGGGGCCAATGAGCAGTTCTTC
many,TRBJ1-4,TRBV6-6,TRBD1,CASSGQGVGNEKLFF,TGTGCCAGCAGTGGACAGGGTGTGGGAAATGAAAAACTGTTTTTT
many,TRBJ1-2,TRBV5-5,TRBD1,CASSWGDRQTNYGYTF,TGTGCCAGCAGCTGGGGGGACAGGCAGACTAACTATGGCTACACCTTC
.,TRBJ1-5,TRBV5-1,TRBD1,CASSQVPGQGYQPQNF,TGCGCCAGCAGCCAGGTCCCGGGACAGGGCTATCAGCCCCAGAATTTT
many,TRBJ2-5,TRBV5-6,.,CASNQRDGFQETQYF,TGTGCCAGCAACCAACGCGACGGTTTCCAAGAGACCCAGTACTTC
.,TRBJ2-1,TRBV20-1,TRBD2,CSTKLERLAGGWFF,TGCAGTACTAAGCTAGAGCGGCTAGCGGGGGGTTGGTTCTTC
many,TRBJ2-1,TRBV7-6,.,CASSLAGANEQFF,TGTGCCAGCAGCTTAGCGGGGGCAAATGAGCAGTTCTTC
many,TRBJ2-7,TRBV6-5,TRBD2,CASRPGLAGYEYF,TGTGCCAGCAGGCCCGGACTAGCGGGGTACGAGTACTTC
.,TRBJ1-2,TRBV11-2,TRBD1,CASSSLGQGGGYTF,TGTGCCAGCAGCTCCCTAGGACAGGGGGGAGGCTACACCTTC
many,TRBJ2-2,TRBV27,.,CASSGRTISGELFF,TGTGCCAGCAGCGGACGGACGATTAGCGGGGAGCTGTTTTTT
many,TRBJ2-1,TRBV7-9,TRBD2,CASSQGLAGVNEQFF,TGTGCCAGCAGCCAAGGACTAGCGGGGGTCAATGAGCAGTTCTTC
.,TRBJ1-3,TRBV5-1,.,CASGDRNSGNTIYF,TGCGCCAGCGGTGACCGGAACTCTGGAAACACCATATATTTT
.,TRBJ1-5,TRBV20-1,.,CSARDQGSVQWPNQPQNF,TGCAGTGCTAGAGATCAGGGTAGCGTGCAATGGCCCAATCAGCCCCAGAATTTT
many,TRBJ2-5,TRBV27,.,CASSLPGSRETQYF,TGTGCCAGCAGTTTGCCAGGGTCTCGGGAGACCCAGTACTTC
many,TRBJ2-7,TRBV5-1,TRBD2,CASRQTSGGTPYEQYF,TGCGCCAGCAGGCAGACTAGCGGGGGGACCCCCTACGAGCAGTACTTC
few,TRBJ2-2,TRBV2,.,CALATSRNTGELFF,TGTGCCCTGGCAACTAGCCGGAACACCGGGGAGCTGTTTTTT
.,TRBJ1-5,TRBV19,.,CASNGRGNQPQNF,TGTGCCAGTAACGGACGGGGCAATCAGCCCCAGAATTTT
.,TRBJ2-5,TRBV5-6,.,CASSFEGTQETQYF,TGTGCCAGCAGCTTTGAGGGGACCCAAGAGACCCAGTACTTC
many,TRBJ2-3,TRBV6-2/TRBV6-3,.,CASSYSGVTDTQYF,TGTGCCAGCAGTTACTCCGGTGTCACAGATACGCAGTATTTT
once,TRBJ2-5,TRBV4-1,.,CASSSVWLQETQYF,TGCGCCAGCAGCTCCGTCTGGCTTCAAGAGACCCAGTACTTC